Each of the 26 T cell receptor beta chains below was sequenced from the same sample in a study of blood T cell dynamics during melanoma immunotherapy. As to time point: pre-treatment baseline. Data came from immunoSEQ multiplex PCR; TCRdb stores just in-frame clones and leaves some out. There are approximately 3,100 clones in the sample; 80% to 95% occur only once, and 0.5% to 0.6% lies in the top ten. Sequenced here: effector memory CD8+ T cells from blood, sampled from a patient treated with checkpoint blockade. The origin of the receptors is a human donor with melanoma.

V usage is TRBV27 and J usage is TRBJ1-1; D unclear. Trimming removed 2 bases at V and 6 bases at J, with 13 bases between. The CDR3 length is 14 residues. Germline V gene sequence: CDR1 MNHEY, CDR2 SMNVEV (reference sequence). The CDR3 loop reads CASSLREGSPEAFF. DNA of the CDR3: TGTGCCAGCAGTTTACGGGAGGGTTCCCCTGAAGCTTTCTTT.

There are a few counts of this clone. The V gene is TRBV9, the J gene TRBJ1-2, with D perhaps TRBD1 (5 bases). Germline values: CDR1 SGDLS, CDR2 YYNGEE. The length of the CDR3 is 11 residues. Between the trimmed V and J ends, which lost 6 bases and 8 bases, there was a span of 11 bases. The CDR3 sequence: CASTDRNGYTF. The CDR3 region has the DNA TGTGCCAGCACCGACAGAAACGGCTACACCTTC.

This sequence joins TRBV13 and TRBJ2-1; TRBD2 matches at 8 bases. Trimming cost V 0 bases and J 8 bases; bases outside gene matches: 3. Germline loops: CDR1 PRHDT, CDR2 FYEKMQ (reference sequence). The CDR3 is 14 amino acids. CDR3 residues: CASSLGGRAYEQFF. As DNA, the CDR3 is TGTGCCAGCAGCTTAGGCGGGAGGGCCTATGAGCAGTTCTTC.

The chain has TRBV27 and TRBJ2-5, with no clear D. Germline lookup yields CDR1 MNHEY and CDR2 SMNVEV (reference sequence). V lost 4 bases to trimming and J lost 3 bases, with 9 bases between them. The CDR3 is 13 residues long. This CDR3 reads CASSSLSKETQYF. CDR3 DNA: TGTGCCAGCAGTTCCCTTTCCAAAGAGACCCAGTACTTC.

CDR3 sequence: CASSLSRTNEQFF. The CDR3, as DNA: TGTGCCAGCAGTTTATCCCGAACCAATGAGCAGTTCTTC. This sequence joins TRBV27 and TRBJ2-1, with D unclear. V was trimmed by 0 bases and J by 6 bases, leaving 6 bases between them. Germline CDR1 is MNHEY and CDR2 is SMNVEV (reference sequence). This CDR3 has 13 amino acids.

V usage is TRBV5-5 and J usage is TRBJ1-2; maybe TRBD1 (6 bases). Germline CDR1 and CDR2: SGHKS and YYEKEE (reference sequence). V lost 2 bases to trimming and J lost 3 bases, with 11 bases between them. The CDR3 spans 14 residues. The CDR3 coding sequence is TGTGCCAGCAGCTTCTCCAGGGGCGACTATGGCTACACCTTC. It yields the protein CASSFSRGDYGYTF.

The V call is TRBV28, the J call TRBJ2-6; no reliable D call. The CDR3 runs 19 residues. Trimming left V 4 bases short and J 0 bases short, with 19 bases between. Germline-derived CDR1 and CDR2 are MDHEN and SYDVKM. This CDR3 is CASSSLGRDNYSGANVLTF. DNA for the CDR3: TGTGCCAGCAGTTCCCTCGGGCGCGACAACTACTCTGGGGCCAACGTCCTGACTTTC.

The V gene is TRBV27, the J gene TRBJ2-7; TRBD2 aligns across 13 bases. The CDR3 is 17 amino acids. With 5 bases clipped from V and 3 bases from J, the junction kept 10 bases outside the gene matches. Germline V lookup: CDR1 MNHEY, CDR2 SMNVEV (reference sequence). The CDR3 sequence is CASSPGTSGIVGYEQYF. CDR3 DNA: TGTGCCAGCAGTCCAGGGACTAGCGGGATAGTGGGCTACGAGCAGTACTTC.

The J gene is TRBJ1-5, the V gene TRBV28, with D tentatively TRBD1 (6 bases). The germline CDR1 and CDR2 sequences are MDHEN and SYDVKM. This CDR3 spans 15 amino acids. The V gene lost 4 bases and the J gene lost 0 bases, with 10 bases spanning the gap. For the CDR3, the DNA is TGTGCCAGCAGTTCTGGGGGGCGTAGCAATCAGCCCCAGCATTTT. Translated, it gives CASSSGGRSNQPQHF.

J is TRBJ2-1 and V is TRBV4-3, with D possibly TRBD2 on 6 matching bases. Trimming left V 4 bases short and J 9 bases short, with 13 bases between. This CDR3 has 13 residues. CDR1 LGHNA and CDR2 YSLEER come from the germline V gene. The CDR3 coding sequence is TGCGCCAGCAGCCCGTCGGGAGTGGGTGAGCAGTTCTTC. Translated, it gives CASSPSGVGEQFF.

The chain recombines TRBV27 with TRBJ2-1; 9 positions agree with TRBD1. Trimming removed 2 bases from V and 5 bases from J; junction bases left unmatched: 7. Looked up from germline, CDR1 is MNHEY and CDR2 is SMNVEV (reference sequence). The CDR3 length is 16 residues. CDR3 in DNA: TGTGCCAGCAGTTTAATAGGGACAGGGCCCCACAATGAGCAGTTCTTC. Translated: CASSLIGTGPHNEQFF.

This rearrangement joins TRBV13 to TRBJ1-1; D gene unclear. CDR1 PRHDT and CDR2 FYEKMQ come from the germline V gene (reference sequence). Trimming took 0 bases from V and 11 from J, leaving 13 bases between them. CDR3 size: 13 residues. This CDR3 reads CASSLGPKRGAFF. The CDR3 coding sequence is TGTGCCAGCAGCTTAGGGCCTAAACGAGGGGCTTTCTTT.

DNA of the CDR3: TGTGCCAGCACGGGCAGAACTACCTACGAGCAGTACTTC. Its protein product is CASTGRTTYEQYF. The chain joins TRBV2 to TRBJ2-7; D is unclear. Germline V gene sequence: CDR1 SNHLY, CDR2 FYNNEI. Trimming took 7 bases from V and 2 from J, leaving 12 bases between them. The CDR3 has 13 amino acids.

The chain uses TRBV6-5 and TRBJ1-5; D is unclear. The germline V and J ends were trimmed by 4 bases and 0 bases, with 13 bases remaining between them. The germline gives CDR1 MNHEY, CDR2 SVGAGI. The CDR3 totals 16 residues. The DNA of the CDR3 is TGTGCCAGCAGTTTAATGGCCGGAGATAGCAATCAGCCCCAGCATTTT. Residues: CASSLMAGDSNQPQHF.

This sequence joins TRBV7-3 and TRBJ2-3; tentative D call: TRBD2 (5 bases). The CDR3 covers 15 residues. The germline V gene encodes CDR1 SGHTA and CDR2 FQGTGA. The V end lost 1 base, the J end lost 0 bases, and 8 bases lay between the germline ends. CDR3 region: CASSLIGGSTDTQYF. The CDR3 DNA follows: TGTGCCAGCAGCTTAATCGGAGGTAGCACAGATACGCAGTATTTT.

The rearrangement joins TRBV4-3 to TRBJ2-1; a possible D gene is TRBD2 (5 bases). The CDR3 sequence is 13 residues long. V was pared by 3 bases and J by 7 bases, with 10 bases between. From germline, CDR1 is LGHNA and CDR2 YSLEER. Here the CDR3 DNA reads TGCGCCAGCAGCCATTCCACTAGGAATGAGCAGTTCTTC. This gives the protein CASSHSTRNEQFF.

J is TRBJ2-2 and V is TRBV15, with D unclear. The CDR3 has 14 residues. The V and J ends lost 5 bases and 0 bases respectively, with 7 bases between them. Per germline, CDR1 LNHNV and CDR2 YYDKDF (reference sequence). The CDR3 is CATSLVANTGELFF. The DNA of the CDR3 is TGTGCCACCAGCTTGGTAGCGAACACCGGGGAGCTGTTTTTT.

The rearrangement joins TRBV29-1 to TRBJ2-1; 13 nucleotides agree with TRBD2. CDR3 length: 13 residues. Germline values: CDR1 SQVTM, CDR2 ANQGSEA. V shed 3 bases, J shed 12 bases, and the junction held 5 bases outside the gene matches. CDR3 region: CSVEGTSGEGQFF. Here the CDR3 DNA reads TGCAGCGTTGAGGGGACTAGCGGGGAAGGGCAGTTCTTC.

The table lists this clone with a count of one. The rearrangement links TRBV27 to TRBJ2-7; D is perhaps TRBD1 or TRBD2 (5 bases each). Trimming removed 6 bases at V and 4 bases at J, with 19 bases between. This CDR3 is 15 amino acids long. From germline, CDR1 is MNHEY and CDR2 SMNVEV (reference sequence). CDR3 loop: CASSPGPTFRYEQYF. CDR3 DNA sequence: TGTGCCAGCAGCCCGGGACCGACCTTTCGATACGAGCAGTACTTC.

This chain connects TRBV5-4 to TRBJ1-4; D unclear. Germline loops: CDR1 SGHNT, CDR2 YYREEE (reference sequence). This CDR3 contains 15 residues. Trimming removed 3 bases at V and 0 bases at J, with 9 bases between. In nucleotides, the CDR3 is TGTGCCAGCAGCTACGAGACATCAACTAATGAAAAACTGTTTTTT. Translating it yields CASSYETSTNEKLFF.

The count of this clone is one. The V call is TRBV29-1, the J call TRBJ2-1; D is perhaps TRBD2 (7 bases). Germline lookup yields CDR1 SQVTM and CDR2 ANQGSEA. V was shortened by 8 bases and J by 9 bases, with 20 bases between the two germline ends. CDR3 size: 13 residues. The DNA of the CDR3 is TGCAGCATCCGGGCGGGGGCGCGTGGTGAGCAGTTCTTC. Its translation is CSIRAGARGEQFF.

The chain has TRBV28 and TRBJ2-5; D perhaps matches TRBD1 (5 bases). The J call may be faulty, since TRBJ2-7 better matches the DNA end. The germline gives CDR1 MDHEN, CDR2 SYDVKM. The CDR3 spans 12 residues. The CDR3 here is CASSHDSYEQYF. In nucleotides, the CDR3 is TGTGCCAGCAGTCATGACAGCTACGAGCAGTACTTC.

This clone came up once. The chain couples TRBV27 to TRBJ2-3; no reliable D call. Germline values: CDR1 MNHEY, CDR2 SMNVEV (reference sequence). This CDR3 is built from 12 residues. The V and J ends lost 6 bases and 0 bases respectively, with 4 bases between them. This chain's CDR3 is CASRPSTDTQYF. The CDR3 bases are TGTGCCAGCAGACCAAGCACAGATACGCAGTATTTT.

This chain connects TRBV15 to TRBJ1-4; D is ambiguous. The CDR3 contains 15 residues. The V gene's germline CDR1 is LNHNV and CDR2 YYDKDF (reference sequence). V lost 0 bases to trimming and J lost 7 bases, with 12 bases between them. CDR3 residues: CATSRDKAIGEKLFF. The CDR3 DNA sequence: TGTGCCACCAGCAGAGATAAGGCTATTGGTGAAAAACTGTTTTTT.

This clone has a single count. The rearrangement uses TRBV5-1 and TRBJ2-7, with D possibly being TRBD2 (6 bases). The CDR3 runs to 15 residues. Looked up from germline, CDR1 is SGHRS and CDR2 is YFSETQ. V was shortened by 5 bases and J by 7 bases, with 22 bases between the two germline ends. The CDR3 protein is CASRGLRGTNREQYF. The CDR3 DNA reads as TGCGCCAGCAGAGGGTTGCGGGGTACTAATCGGGAGCAGTACTTC. Full variable domain (missing parts from reference TRBV5-1 and TRBJ2-7): KAGVTQTPRYLIKTRGQQVTLSCSPISGHRSVSWYQQTPGQGLQFLFEYFSETQRNKGNFPGRFSGRQFSNSRSEMNVSTLELGDSALYLCASRGLRGTNREQYFGPGTRLTVT.

CDR3 coding DNA: TGCAGCGTTTTAAGGGATACGCAGTATTTT. This gives the protein CSVLRDTQYF. The genes are TRBV29-1 and TRBJ2-3; no firm D call. The CDR3 covers 10 residues. V lost 5 bases and J 6 bases, leaving 6 bases between the germline ends. The germline V gene encodes CDR1 SQVTM and CDR2 ANQGSEA.